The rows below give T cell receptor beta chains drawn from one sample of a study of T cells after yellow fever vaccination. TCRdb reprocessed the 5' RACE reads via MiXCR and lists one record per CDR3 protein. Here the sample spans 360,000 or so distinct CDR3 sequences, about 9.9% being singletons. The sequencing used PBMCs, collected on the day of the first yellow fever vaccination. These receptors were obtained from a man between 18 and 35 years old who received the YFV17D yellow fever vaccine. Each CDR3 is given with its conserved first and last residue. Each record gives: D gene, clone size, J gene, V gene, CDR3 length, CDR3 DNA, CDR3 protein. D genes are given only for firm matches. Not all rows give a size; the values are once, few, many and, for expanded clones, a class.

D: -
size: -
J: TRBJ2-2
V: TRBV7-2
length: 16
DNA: TGTGCCAGCAGCTGGGCCGCAGGGGCGGGCACCGGGGAGCTGTTTTTT
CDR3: CASSWAAGAGTGELFF

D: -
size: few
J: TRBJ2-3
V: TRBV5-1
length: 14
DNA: TGCGCCAGCAGCTTGGTGGCAGGGTCAGATACGCAGTATTTT
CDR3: CASSLVAGSDTQYF

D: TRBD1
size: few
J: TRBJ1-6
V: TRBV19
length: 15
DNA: TGTGCCAGTAGTGGGACAGGGGAGGAGGATTCACCCCTCCACTTT
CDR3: CASSGTGEEDSPLHF

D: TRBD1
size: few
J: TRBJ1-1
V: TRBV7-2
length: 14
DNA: TGTGCCAGCAGCTCAGGGGGTTCAAACACTGAAGCTTTCTTT
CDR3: CASSSGGSNTEAFF

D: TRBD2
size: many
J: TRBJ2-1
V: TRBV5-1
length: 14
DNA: TGCGCCAGCAGCCCGAGTAGCGGGGGGAATGAGCAGTTCTTC
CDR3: CASSPSSGGNEQFF

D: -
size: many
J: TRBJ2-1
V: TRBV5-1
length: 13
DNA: TGCGCCAGCAGCTTGGCGACCTACAATGAGCAGTTCTTC
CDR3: CASSLATYNEQFF

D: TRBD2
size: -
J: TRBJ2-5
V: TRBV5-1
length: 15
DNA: TGCGCCAGCAGCATACTAGCGGGGGGGCAAGAGACCCAGTACTTC
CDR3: CASSILAGGQETQYF

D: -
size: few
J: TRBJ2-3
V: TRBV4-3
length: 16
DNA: TGCGCCAGCAGCCAAGTCTGGGACCCTAGCACAGATACGCAGTATTTT
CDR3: CASSQVWDPSTDTQYF

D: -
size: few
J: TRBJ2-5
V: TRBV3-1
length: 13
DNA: TGTGCCAGCGCTTTGAACCCTCATGAGACCCAGTACTTC
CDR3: CASALNPHETQYF

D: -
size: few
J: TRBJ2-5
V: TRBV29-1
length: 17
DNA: TGCAACGTTGAGTATACGTCTACGAAATATTTGTTAGAGACCCAGTACTTC
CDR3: CNVEYTSTKYLLETQYF